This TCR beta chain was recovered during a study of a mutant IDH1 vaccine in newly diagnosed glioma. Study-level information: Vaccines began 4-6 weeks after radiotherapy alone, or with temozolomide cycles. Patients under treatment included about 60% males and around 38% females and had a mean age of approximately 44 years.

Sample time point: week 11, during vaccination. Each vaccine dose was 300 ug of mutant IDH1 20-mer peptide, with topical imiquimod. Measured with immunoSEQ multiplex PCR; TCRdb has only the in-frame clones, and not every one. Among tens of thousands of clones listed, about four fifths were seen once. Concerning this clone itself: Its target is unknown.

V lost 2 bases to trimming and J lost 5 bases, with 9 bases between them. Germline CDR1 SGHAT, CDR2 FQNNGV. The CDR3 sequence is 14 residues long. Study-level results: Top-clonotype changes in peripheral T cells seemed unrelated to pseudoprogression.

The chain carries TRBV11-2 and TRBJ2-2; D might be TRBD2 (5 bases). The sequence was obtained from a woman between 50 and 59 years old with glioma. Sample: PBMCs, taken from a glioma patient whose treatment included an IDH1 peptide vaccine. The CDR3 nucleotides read TGTGCCAGCAGCTTACTTACGGGGACCGGGGAGCTGTTTTTT. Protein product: CASSLLTGTGELFF.